Below, 3 T cell receptor beta chains from the same sample are listed, as sequenced in a study of T cell repertoires in cytomegalovirus infection (dated by TCRdb to about 2019). For these receptors, no antigen is known. In the paper's terms, the treatment or condition label means: in vitro stimulation with specific CMV peptide epitopes to enrich CMV-specific T cells. The instrument was an Illumina HiSeq 1500. TCRdb took the public reads, trimmed them with fastp at Q25, ran MiXCR for clone calling and kept in-frame beta chains. Identical CDR3 protein sequences are pooled into one entry, listed with their most common genes and DNA. The sample has 300,000 to 400,000 distinct CDR3 sequences on record, under 35% of them singletons. Of the sample, roughly 20% is held by the ten largest clones. Sequenced material: cultured PBMCs, taken from culture after CMV antigen stimulation. Receptors originate from a human donor in good health (CMV status not recorded). Some clones in this sample may be carry-over from other donors' samples.

In this sample, this clonotype turned up a few times. This chain links TRBV20-1 with TRBJ2-5; D is perhaps TRBD2 (5 bases). Trimming shortened V by 7 bases and J by 4 bases, and 22 bases separated the two germline ends. The CDR3 length is 15 residues. From germline, CDR1 is DFQATT and CDR2 SNEGSKA (reference sequence). The chain's CDR3 is CSVPPRAVGRETQYF. The DNA for the CDR3 is TGCAGTGTTCCCCCTCGGGCCGTAGGGAGAGAGACCCAGTACTTC.

This rearrangement joins TRBV6-6 to TRBJ1-5, with D hard to call. Trimming left V 5 bases short and J 7 bases short, with 9 bases between. The CDR3 is 12 amino acids. Germline CDR1 reads MNHNY; CDR2 reads SVGAGI (reference sequence). CDR3 residues: CASSDLAQPQHF. The CDR3 region has the DNA TGTGCCAGCAGTGATTTGGCCCAGCCCCAGCATTTT.

This chain joins TRBV7-9 and TRBJ1-1; D is ambiguous. The V end was cut by 5 bases, the J end by 1 base, with 11 bases between. Germline values: CDR1 SEHNR, CDR2 FQNEAQ (reference sequence). The CDR3 length is 14 residues. CDR3 region: CASSPHGENTEAFF. The CDR3 DNA is TGTGCCAGCAGCCCCCACGGGGAGAACACTGAAGCTTTCTTT.